A selection of T cell receptor beta chains follows, all from one sample in a study of cytomegalovirus exposure and HLA in healthy donors. Profiled with immunoSEQ multiplex PCR; TCRdb holds only in-frame clones, not every one. The repertoire includes 200,000 to 300,000 clones, roughly 87% of them detected once, and around 12% sits in the top ten. The material sequenced was PBMCs. The receptor source for this set is a man aged 18 to 30 in good health and CMV-seropositive. CDR3s include the opening cysteine and the closing phenylalanine or tryptophan. A D gene is named only where the DNA matches it firmly. Clone size, where shown, is once, few, many, or a class for clones that have expanded.

>NA|TRBV6-1|15|TRBJ1-2|TRBD1
CASWRRTGLTRGYTF
TGTGCCAGCTGGAGGAGGACAGGCCTGACGCGGGGCTACACCTTC
>once|TRBV4-3|18|TRBJ2-2|TRBD2
CASSQDKWSGRNTGELFF
TGCGCCAGCAGCCAAGATAAGTGGAGCGGGAGGAACACCGGGGAGCTGTTTTTT
>NA|TRBV5-4|16|TRBJ1-2|NA
CASSLDGLGSHYGYTF
TGTGCCAGCAGCTTGGATGGGCTAGGGTCACACTATGGTTACACCTTC
>NA|TRBV6-1|12|TRBJ2-7|NA
CASGVRTYEQYF
TGTGCCAGCGGGGTCAGGACCTACGAGCAGTACTTC
>NA|TRBV7-9|15|TRBJ2-7|TRBD2
CASSLGLAGGYEQYF
TGTGCCAGCAGCTTAGGGCTAGCGGGAGGCTACGAGCAGTACTTC
>NA|TRBV27|13|TRBJ2-7|TRBD1
CASGETGGLEQYF
TGTGCCAGCGGGGAGACAGGGGGCTTGGAGCAGTACTTC
>NA|TRBV5-6|15|TRBJ2-2|TRBD1
CASSFGTGNTGELFF
TGTGCCAGCAGCTTCGGGACAGGGAACACCGGGGAGCTGTTTTTT
>NA|TRBV4-1|13|TRBJ1-2|NA
CASSQAGFYGYTF
TGCGCCAGCAGCCAAGCTGGATTCTATGGCTACACCTTC
>NA|TRBV28|12|TRBJ1-2|NA
CATGDRGYGYTF
TGTGCCACCGGAGACAGAGGCTATGGCTACACCTTC
>NA|TRBV29-1|14|TRBJ1-1|NA
CSVEDWGKDTEAFF
TGCAGCGTTGAAGATTGGGGGAAGGACACTGAAGCTTTCTTT